This paragraph reports one T cell receptor beta chain. Its specificity is not known. This entry is derived from a study of cytomegalovirus exposure and HLA in healthy donors. Study summary: Some 80 million unique TCR sequences came from HLA-typed donors in an early release.

Trimming at V came to 4 bases and at J to 0 bases, leaving 6 bases not matched to a gene. This CDR3 contains 16 residues. Germline CDR1 and CDR2: SGHTA and FQGNSA. In the PCR, 60 Vbeta and 13 Jbeta primers were used. The table came from immunoSEQ multiplex PCR; TCRdb's copy has only in-frame clones and leaves some out. There are 85,000 to 120,000 clones in the sample; roughly four fifths occur only once, and about 1.6% lies in the top ten. Whole-study findings and limits: The study listed 164 cytomegalovirus-associated TCR beta chains. The authors considered a cluster of highly shared sequence variants likely to be a sequencing artifact.

The sequenced sample was PBMCs. The TCR was taken from a man aged 45-65 years in good health and CMV-seronegative. The J gene is TRBJ2-3, the V gene TRBV7-2, with TRBD2 matching over 8 bases. CDR3 sequence: CASSSWERGSTDTQYF. For the CDR3, the DNA is TGTGCCAGCAGCTCCTGGGAGCGGGGGAGCACAGATACGCAGTATTTT.